This TCR beta chain was sequenced during a study of T-cell reconstitution after alpha-beta-depleted transplantation in children. TCRbeta library preparation incorporated unique molecular identifiers. TCRdb re-called the PCR reads through MiXCR, storing one row per CDR3 protein. The table includes about 980,000 distinct CDR3 sequences, about 29% detected once. This clonotype was sampled from a boy under two years old who had a stem cell transplant for SCID, so the T cells may come from the graft donor. The source was PBMCs, mostly from graft donor cells, collected 360 days after TCRalphabeta/CD19-depleted stem cell transplant.

The CDR3 protein is CASSLHRTGTADTQYF. As DNA, the CDR3 is TGTGCCAGCAGTCTACATAGGACAGGGACGGCAGATACGCAGTATTTT. The chain links TRBV6-2 or TRBV6-3 to TRBJ2-3, with TRBD1 matching 8 bases. The CDR3 runs 16 residues. Losses at the gene ends were 5 bases for V and 4 bases for J; bases not matched to a gene: 11. Germline V gene sequence: CDR1 MNHEY, CDR2 SVGEGT.